Listed here are 8 T cell receptor beta chains from one sample, sequenced in a study of identical twins. TCRdb reprocessed the 5' RACE reads via MiXCR and lists one record per CDR3 protein. The data contain hundreds of thousands of distinct CDR3 sequences, around a sixth of them seen just once; the ten biggest clones take up around 13%. These same data were also listed under a study on T cells expressing NK-cell markers.

Source material: PBMCs. The receptors derive from a woman under 30 in good health.

This clonotype has a handful of counts. V is TRBV7-2 and J is TRBJ2-7; D is unresolved. Germline loops: CDR1 SGHTA, CDR2 FQGNSA. V lost 1 base and J lost 7, with 14 bases in between. This CDR3 contains 14 residues. The CDR3, as DNA: TGTGCCAGCAGCTTAGGGATGATACAAGGAGAGCAGTACTTC. It yields the protein CASSLGMIQGEQYF.

V and J are TRBV29-1 and TRBJ2-3; TRBD2 matches at 7 bases. This CDR3 is 14 amino acids long. The germline gives CDR1 SQVTM, CDR2 ANQGSEA. Trimming cost V 7 bases and J 0 bases; bases outside gene matches: 7. The CDR3 nucleotides read TGCAGCGCAGCCCCGGGACTAAGCACAGATACGCAGTATTTT. Its protein product is CSAAPGLSTDTQYF.

This clonotype was seen a few times. The chain has TRBV7-9 and TRBJ2-1; a possible D gene is TRBD2 (5 bases). V lost 1 base and J 5 bases, leaving 15 bases between the germline ends. The germline V gene has CDR1 SEHNR and CDR2 FQNEAQ (reference sequence). The CDR3 runs to 16 residues. The CDR3 coding sequence is TGTGCCAGCAGCTTAGGTCCATCTAGCCTCCACAATGAGCAGTTCTTC. Its protein product is CASSLGPSSLHNEQFF.

This clonotype was counted a few times. This rearrangement joins TRBV7-2 to TRBJ1-1; D unresolved. V was clipped by 3 bases and J by 0 bases, with 8 bases between them. This CDR3 is built from 14 residues. Looked up from germline, CDR1 is SGHTA and CDR2 is FQGNSA. The CDR3 region is CASSFRVLNTEAFF. CDR3 sequence (DNA): TGTGCCAGCAGCTTTCGGGTTCTGAACACTGAAGCTTTCTTT.

This clonotype was seen more than once but under ten times. The V and J genes are TRBV20-1 and TRBJ1-1; tentative D call: TRBD1 (6 bases). Germline V CDR1 and CDR2: DFQATT, SNEGSKA (reference sequence). The CDR3 runs 14 residues. The V and J ends lost 3 bases and 1 base respectively, with 12 bases between them. Here the CDR3 DNA reads TGCAGTGCTAGGTTGGGGGGGCGGAACACTGAAGCTTTCTTT. The encoded protein is CSARLGGRNTEAFF.

The chain carries TRBV20-1 and TRBJ2-3; D might be TRBD1 (5 bases). Germline V gene data show CDR1 as DFQATT and CDR2 as SNEGSKA (reference sequence). The V gene lost 3 bases and the J gene lost 3 bases, with 13 bases spanning the gap. The CDR3 sequence is 14 residues long. The CDR3 DNA sequence: TGCAGTGCTAGGGGGAATAGGGGTACAGATACGCAGTATTTT. Residues: CSARGNRGTDTQYF.

This clonotype has more than one count but fewer than ten. This chain uses TRBV5-1 with TRBJ2-7, with D perhaps matching TRBD1 (5 bases). The CDR3 is 16 amino acids. Germline CDR1 reads SGHRS; CDR2 reads YFSETQ. V shed 0 bases and J shed 1 base, with 14 bases lying between them. The CDR3 spells CASSLGQTDISYEQYF. CDR3 in DNA: TGCGCCAGCAGCTTGGGTCAGACGGACATTTCCTACGAGCAGTACTTC.

The gene calls are TRBV5-1 and TRBJ2-1, with a weak D call TRBD2 (5 bases). From germline, CDR1 is SGHRS and CDR2 YFSETQ. This CDR3 has 15 residues. V lost 0 bases and J 4 bases, leaving 11 bases between the germline ends. This CDR3 is CASSLAVTTYNEQFF. The CDR3 region has the DNA TGCGCCAGCAGCTTGGCTGTGACTACATACAATGAGCAGTTCTTC.